The clone carrying this T cell receptor beta chain was found once. Its antigen remains unidentified. Germline lookup yields CDR1 MDHEN and CDR2 SYDVKM. The CDR3 loop spans 14 amino acids. Trimming removed 8 bases at V and 1 base at J, with 12 bases between. This sample stems from a study of shared clonotypes between healthy human individuals. Each replicate PCR on the sorted subsets used 150 to 200 ng DNA (roughly 27,000 T cell genomes). Here immunoSEQ multiplex PCR was the method, and the copy in TCRdb shows in-frame clones only, minus some. This sample has about 1.1 million clones, with approximately 80% found just once. Points from the study as a whole: The naive CD4 repertoires of a handful of donors were compared, and approximately 4.5% of clonotypes were shared.

The gene calls are TRBV28 and TRBJ1-5, with D hard to call. This receptor was identified in a man aged 18 to 29 in good health. Some clones in this sample may be carry-over from other donors' samples. Sequenced material: memory CD4+ T cells from PBMCs. Subset reported: CD45RA-negative fraction. This CDR3 reads CASQPGLSNQPQHF. The CDR3 nucleotides are TGTGCCAGCCAGCCCGGGTTAAGCAATCAGCCCCAGCATTTT.